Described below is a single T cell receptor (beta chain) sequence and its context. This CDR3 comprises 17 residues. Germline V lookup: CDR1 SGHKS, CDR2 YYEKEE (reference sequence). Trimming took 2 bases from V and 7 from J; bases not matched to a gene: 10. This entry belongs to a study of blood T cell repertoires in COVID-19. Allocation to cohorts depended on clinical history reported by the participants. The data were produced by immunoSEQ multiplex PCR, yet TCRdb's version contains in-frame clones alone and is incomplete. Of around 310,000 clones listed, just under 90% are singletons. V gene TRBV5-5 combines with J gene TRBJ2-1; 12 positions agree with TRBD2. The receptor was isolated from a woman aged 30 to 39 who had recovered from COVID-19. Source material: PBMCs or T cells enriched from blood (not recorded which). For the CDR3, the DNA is TGTGCCAGCAGCTTACGACTCAGGACTAGCGGGATTAATGAGCAGTTCTTC. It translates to CASSLRLRTSGINEQFF.